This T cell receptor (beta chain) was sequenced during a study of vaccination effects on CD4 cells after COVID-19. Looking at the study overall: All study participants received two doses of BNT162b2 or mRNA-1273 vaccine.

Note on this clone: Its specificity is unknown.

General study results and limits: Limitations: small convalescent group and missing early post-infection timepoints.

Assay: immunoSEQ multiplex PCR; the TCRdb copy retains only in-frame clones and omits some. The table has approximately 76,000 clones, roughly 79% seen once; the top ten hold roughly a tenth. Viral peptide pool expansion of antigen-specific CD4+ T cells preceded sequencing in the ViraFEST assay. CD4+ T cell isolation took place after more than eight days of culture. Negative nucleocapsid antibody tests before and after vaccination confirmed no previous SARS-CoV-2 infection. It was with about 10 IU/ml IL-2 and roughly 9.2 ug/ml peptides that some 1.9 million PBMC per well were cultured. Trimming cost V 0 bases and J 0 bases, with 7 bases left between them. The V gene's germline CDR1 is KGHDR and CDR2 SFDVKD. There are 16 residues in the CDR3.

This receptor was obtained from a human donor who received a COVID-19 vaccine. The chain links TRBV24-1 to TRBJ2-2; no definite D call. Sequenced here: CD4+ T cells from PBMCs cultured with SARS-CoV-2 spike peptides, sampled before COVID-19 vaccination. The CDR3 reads CATSDLPRSNTGELFF. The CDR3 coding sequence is TGTGCCACCAGTGATTTGCCCAGGTCGAACACCGGGGAGCTGTTTTTT.